This TCR beta chain is from a study of shared clonotypes between healthy human individuals. Study-level results: Blood was the sole source, and tissue repertoires probably differ.

This clone was seen just once. As yet, its antigen is unknown. This CDR3 region has 13 residues. Trimming pared 3 bases from V and 3 bases from J, leaving 6 bases between. The germline gives CDR1 SGHTA, CDR2 FQGNSA. Replicate PCRs run on sorted subsets employed 200 to 250 ng DNA, tens of thousands of T cell genomes. Libraries were prepared by immunoSEQ multiplex PCR; TCRdb keeps only in-frame clonotypes and omits some of them. The data show roughly 2.4 million clones, around 95% seen once. The sample consisted of naive CD4+ T cells sorted from blood. The sample's subset: CD45RA+ positively selected. The origin of this receptor is a man between 18 and 29 years old in good health. The genes are TRBV7-2 and TRBJ1-3; D is unclear. CDR3 DNA: TGTGCCAGCAGCTTGGACGATGGAAACACCATATATTTT. This sequence encodes CASSLDDGNTIYF. Together with reference TRBV7-2 and TRBJ1-3, the CDR3 gives the full variable domain: GAGVSQSPSNKVTEKGKDVELRCDPISGHTALYWYRQSLGQGLEFLIYFQGNSAPDKSGLPSDRFSAERTGGSVSTLTIQRTQQEDSAVYLCASSLDDGNTIYFGEGSWLTVV.